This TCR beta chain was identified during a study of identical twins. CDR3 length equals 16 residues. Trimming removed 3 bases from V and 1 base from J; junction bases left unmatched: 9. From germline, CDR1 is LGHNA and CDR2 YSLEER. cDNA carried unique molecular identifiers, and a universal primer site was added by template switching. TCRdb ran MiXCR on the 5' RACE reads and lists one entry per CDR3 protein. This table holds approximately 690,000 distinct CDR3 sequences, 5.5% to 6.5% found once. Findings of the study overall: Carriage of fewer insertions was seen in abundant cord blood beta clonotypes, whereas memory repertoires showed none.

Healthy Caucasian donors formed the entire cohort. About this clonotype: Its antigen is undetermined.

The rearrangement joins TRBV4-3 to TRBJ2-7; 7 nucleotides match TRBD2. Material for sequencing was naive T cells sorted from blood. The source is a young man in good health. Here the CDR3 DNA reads TGCGCCAGCAGCCACGAACTAGGCGGGAGTTCCTACGAGCAGTACTTC. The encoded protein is CASSHELGGSSYEQYF.